What follows are 11 T cell receptor beta chains derived from one specimen sequenced in a study of blood T cell repertoires in COVID-19 (dated by TCRdb to about 2020). Library prep was done by the immunoSEQ multiplex PCR assay. TCRdb retrieved this table from immuneACCESS and kept in-frame rearrangements only. Not all clones are present; in checked studies, unresolved V genes account for under half, and no reason is known for the remainder. The sample records around 60,000 clones, over 70% of which are singletons. The biggest ten clones account for around 18% of the sample. The sequencing input was peripheral blood. The receptor source for this set is a woman in her forties or fifties with active or convalescent COVID-19.

This clone was observed a few times. The chain uses TRBV12-3 or TRBV12-4 and TRBJ1-5, with unresolved D. The CDR3 consists of 13 residues. The V end lost 8 bases, the J end lost 4 bases, and 12 bases lay between the germline ends. In nucleotides, the CDR3 is TGTGCCAGCTCCCTCGAGGCAAATCAGCCCCAGCATTTT. This sequence encodes CASSLEANQPQHF.

The V call is TRBV10-2, the J call TRBJ2-3, with D perhaps matching TRBD2 (5 bases). V shed 3 bases and J shed 1 base, with 14 bases lying between them. Germline V CDR1 and CDR2: WSHSY, SAAADI. The CDR3 runs 16 residues. CDR3 coding DNA: TGCGCCAGCAGTGAACCCAGTGGGAGTGGCACAGATACGCAGTATTTT. Translation: CASSEPSGSGTDTQYF.

The genes are TRBV5-4 and TRBJ2-3; D unresolved. The CDR3 is made up of 13 amino acids. Germline CDR1 SGHNT, CDR2 YYREEE (reference sequence). V dropped 10 bases and J dropped 0 bases, with 12 bases sitting between them. This chain's CDR3 is CAQARSSTDTQYF. CDR3 coding DNA: TGTGCCCAAGCACGATCTAGCACAGATACGCAGTATTTT.

The genes are TRBV5-1 and TRBJ2-2; 9 nucleotides match TRBD2. The V and J ends lost 2 bases and 3 bases, in that order; junction bases with no gene match: 2. The CDR3 covers 15 residues. CDR1 and CDR2 (germline): SGHRS, YFSETQ. For the CDR3, the DNA is TGCGCCAGCAGCTTCTTAGCGGGGGACACCGGGGAGCTGTTTTTT. Translation gives CASSFLAGDTGELFF. The variable domain in full, completed from reference TRBV5-1 and TRBJ2-2, reads KAGVTQTPRYLIKTRGQQVTLSCSPISGHRSVSWYQQTPGQGLQFLFEYFSETQRNKGNFPGRFSGRQFSNSRSEMNVSTLELGDSALYLCASSFLAGDTGELFFGEGSRLTVL.

The V and J genes are TRBV2 and TRBJ2-3; D possibly corresponds to TRBD2 (5 bases). Trimming stripped 8 bases from V and 2 bases from J, with 14 bases between. This CDR3 contains 14 residues. CDR1 and CDR2 (germline): SNHLY, FYNNEI. The CDR3 spells CASPGMTATDTQYF. CDR3 in DNA: TGTGCCAGCCCGGGGATGACGGCCACAGATACGCAGTATTTT.

V is TRBV10-3 and J is TRBJ2-2; the match to TRBD2 covers 13 bases. The germline CDR1 and CDR2 sequences are ENHRY and SYGVKD. J gave up 3 bases and V 9 bases, and 7 bases lay outside the gene matches. The CDR3 contains 16 residues. CDR3 sequence: CAIMGLAGNHTGELFF. CDR3 sequence (DNA): TGTGCCATAATGGGACTAGCGGGAAATCACACCGGGGAGCTGTTTTTT.

The chain uses TRBV7-9 and TRBJ1-1; D is uncertain. This CDR3 has 13 residues. The germline V gene has CDR1 SEHNR and CDR2 FQNEAQ (reference sequence). V lost 3 bases and J lost 6, with 11 bases in between. The CDR3 DNA sequence: TGTGCCAGCAGCTTCGAGGGAAGCCCTGAAGCTTTCTTT. Protein sequence: CASSFEGSPEAFF.

J is TRBJ2-5 and V is TRBV5-1; 8 bases line up with TRBD1. With 0 bases clipped from V and 2 bases from J, the junction kept 6 bases outside the gene matches. Germline values: CDR1 SGHRS, CDR2 YFSETQ. The length of the CDR3 is 16 residues. The CDR3 DNA is TGCGCCAGCAGCTTGGTTCGGACAGGGAAGCAAGAGACCCAGTACTTC. Protein sequence: CASSLVRTGKQETQYF.

By share of the sample, this clone is medium-sized. The genes are TRBV6-5 and TRBJ2-7; D ambiguous. This CDR3 is built from 14 residues. V dropped 0 bases and J dropped 1 base, with 7 bases sitting between them. From germline, CDR1 is MNHEY and CDR2 SVGAGI. The CDR3 spells CASSYSASSYEQYF. The CDR3 region has the DNA TGTGCCAGCAGTTACTCGGCCTCTTCCTACGAGCAGTACTTC.

The V call is TRBV5-6, the J call TRBJ1-3, with a tentative D call TRBD1 (5 bases). There are 15 residues in the CDR3. V gave up 4 bases and J gave up 8 bases, with 19 bases separating them. CDR1 and CDR2 from the germline V gene are SGHDT and YYEEEE. The CDR3: CASSPPGWGKDTIYF. DNA of the CDR3: TGTGCCAGCAGCCCGCCCGGGTGGGGCAAGGACACCATATATTTT.

The chain uses TRBV7-2 and TRBJ1-3; the match to TRBD1 covers 7 bases. The CDR3 is 14 amino acids. CDR1 SGHTA and CDR2 FQGNSA come from the germline V gene. V shed 5 bases and J 2 bases; nucleotides not matched to a gene: 3. The CDR3 reads CASSPGTAGNTIYF. The CDR3 coding sequence is TGTGCCAGCAGCCCCGGGACAGCTGGAAACACCATATATTTT.